This is a list of T cell receptor beta chains from one sample in a study of T cells after yellow fever vaccination. TCRdb re-called the 5' RACE reads with MiXCR, one entry per CDR3 protein. Of roughly 240,000 distinct CDR3 sequences in the sample, about 7% were seen once. Sequences were derived from CD4+ T cells sorted from PBMCs, sampled on the day of the yellow fever booster vaccination. These TCRs come from a man aged 25 to 45 who received the YFV17D yellow fever vaccine. CDR3s include the opening cysteine and the closing phenylalanine or tryptophan. Each record gives: clone size, J gene, D gene, V gene, CDR3 DNA, CDR3 protein. The D gene is left open where the match is weak. Expanded clones get a size class; other rows say once, few or many, or leave the size out.

many | TRBJ1-2 | . | TRBV24-1 | TGTGCCACCAGTGATATGGGCGCCGGGTCGATTCATGGCTACACCTTC | CATSDMGAGSIHGYTF
. | TRBJ2-3 | TRBD2 | TRBV28 | TGTGCCAGCAGTTCTGGGACTAGCGGGAGAAGAGATACGCAGTATTTT | CASSSGTSGRRDTQYF
many | TRBJ2-3 | . | TRBV7-2 | TGTGCCAGCAGCCCGGACCCCCGGGGGGATACGCAGTATTTT | CASSPDPRGDTQYF
many | TRBJ2-4 | . | TRBV18 | TGTGCCAGCTCACCACCGGTCCTCAAAAACATTCAGTACTTC | CASSPPVLKNIQYF
many | TRBJ2-3 | . | TRBV4-1 | TGCGCCAGCAGCTATCGTGCGGAGCCGGGCGCAGATACGCAGTATTTT | CASSYRAEPGADTQYF
few | TRBJ2-7 | . | TRBV7-9 | TGTGCCAGCAGCTTAGATCTGATGACCGGGGAGTACTTC | CASSLDLMTGEYF
many | TRBJ2-7 | TRBD2 | TRBV20-1 | TGCAGTGCTAGGATGCTAGCGGGACGCTACGAGCAGTACTTC | CSARMLAGRYEQYF
. | TRBJ2-3 | . | TRBV20-1 | TGCAGTGCTCATAGACCTGGCACAGATACGCAGTATTTT | CSAHRPGTDTQYF
many | TRBJ2-1 | . | TRBV3-1 | TGTGCCAGCAGCCAACCTATGAACAATGAGCAGTTCTTC | CASSQPMNNEQFF
. | TRBJ2-1 | TRBD1 | TRBV6-1 | TGTGCCAGCGGACCGGGACAGGGAAGGCGGAATGAGCAGTTCTTC | CASGPGQGRRNEQFF
. | TRBJ2-2 | TRBD1 | TRBV10-1 | TGCGCCAGCAGTGACGACAGGGTCCCCGGGGAGCTGTTTTTT | CASSDDRVPGELFF
many | TRBJ1-6 | . | TRBV6-5 | TGTGCCAGCAGTAGCTACAATTCCCTCCACTTT | CASSSYNSLHF
. | TRBJ2-1 | TRBD1 | TRBV19 | TGTGCCAGTAGTACCACCGGGACAGGGGACTACAATGAGCAGTTCTTC | CASSTTGTGDYNEQFF
. | TRBJ2-2 | TRBD2 | TRBV5-1 | TGCGCCAGCAGCTTTGGGACTAGCGTCACCGGGGAGCTGTTTTTT | CASSFGTSVTGELFF
. | TRBJ2-7 | TRBD1 | TRBV7-8 | TGTGCCAGCAGCTTACGAGTGACAGGGGCCTACGAGCAGTACTTC | CASSLRVTGAYEQYF
many | TRBJ2-1 | . | TRBV29-1 | TGCAGCGTTTCCCGAGCAGATGAGCAGTTCTTC | CSVSRADEQFF
few | TRBJ2-7 | . | TRBV6-5 | TGTGCCAGCAGCCTATTTGGGAGCTACTACGAGCAGTACTTC | CASSLFGSYYEQYF
. | TRBJ2-7 | . | TRBV5-8 | TGTGCCAGCAGCTTCGTACAGCCTGCCTACGAGCAGTACTTC | CASSFVQPAYEQYF
few | TRBJ2-5 | TRBD2 | TRBV2 | TGTGCCAGCAGTGATCGACTAGCGGGAGTTGAGACCCAGTACTTC | CASSDRLAGVETQYF
many | TRBJ2-7 | TRBD1 | TRBV10-3 | TGTGCCATCGAGACAGGGGGCGGCGAGCAGTACTTC | CAIETGGGEQYF
. | TRBJ2-7 | TRBD1 | TRBV5-1 | TGCGCCAGCAGAACCGGGACAGGGGCCTATTACGAGCAGTACTTC | CASRTGTGAYYEQYF
few | TRBJ2-1 | TRBD1 | TRBV6-5 | TGTGCCAGCAGTTCCGTGAGACAGGGAAGGAATGAGCAGTTCTTC | CASSSVRQGRNEQFF
. | TRBJ2-7 | TRBD2 | TRBV20-1 | TGCAGTGCCCACCAGGCCGGGGGGGCGTACGGCGAGCAGTACTTC | CSAHQAGGAYGEQYF
. | TRBJ1-2 | . | TRBV14 | TGTGCCAGCAGCCAGGCCTCGGGGGGCTACATCTTC | CASSQASGGYIF
few | TRBJ2-3 | TRBD2 | TRBV7-8 | TGTGCCAGCAGCTGGGGACTAGCGGGATCAGATACGCAGTATTTT | CASSWGLAGSDTQYF
many | TRBJ2-1 | TRBD2 | TRBV20-1 | TGCAGTGCTAGGCTTACTAGCGGTTGGGGGGATGAGCAGTTCTTC | CSARLTSGWGDEQFF
many | TRBJ1-1 | . | TRBV3-1 | TGTGCCAGCAGCCCCGGGGGGGCAGCTAACACTGAAGCTTTCTTT | CASSPGGAANTEAFF
few | TRBJ2-5 | TRBD1 | TRBV5-1 | TGCGCCAGCAGCTTGAGTCGTGTGCAGGGGGACCAAGAGACCCAGTACTTC | CASSLSRVQGDQETQYF
. | TRBJ1-1 | . | TRBV14 | TGTGCCAGCAGCCAAGATTTGGGGAACACTGAAGCTTTCTTT | CASSQDLGNTEAFF
. | TRBJ2-1 | TRBD2 | TRBV20-1 | TGCAGTGCTTCTGTAGCGGGAGGGCCAAGCTACAATGAGCAGTTCTTC | CSASVAGGPSYNEQFF
. | TRBJ2-1 | . | TRBV7-2 | TGTGCCAGCAGCTTAGCGGAGGGGGCGGCCTACAATGAGCAGTTCTTC | CASSLAEGAAYNEQFF
. | TRBJ2-1 | . | TRBV3-1 | TGTGCCAGCAGCCAAGTCGGCGGGCGGGGGCCCGGGGGGGAGCAGTTCTTC | CASSQVGGRGPGGEQFF
many | TRBJ2-1 | . | TRBV7-8 | TGTGCCAGCAGGGACTACAATGAGCAGTTCTTC | CASRDYNEQFF
. | TRBJ2-1 | . | TRBV3-1 | TGTGCCAGCAGCCAGCGGCTAAATGTTGAGCAGTTCTTC | CASSQRLNVEQFF
few | TRBJ2-1 | TRBD1 | TRBV27 | TGTGCCAGCAGTTTAAAGGGGGCGAGCTACAATGAGCAGTTCTTC | CASSLKGASYNEQFF
many | TRBJ1-6 | TRBD1 | TRBV20-1 | TGCAGTGCCTTAGGGGGCGGGTCACCCCTCCACTTT | CSALGGGSPLHF
. | TRBJ2-7 | TRBD1 | TRBV9 | TGTGCCAGCAGCTTCTCGGACAGGGGCTACGAGCAGTACTTC | CASSFSDRGYEQYF
few | TRBJ2-7 | . | TRBV4-3 | TGCGCCAGCAGCCAAGAAACGTCAGGAAACTCCTACGAGCAGTACTTC | CASSQETSGNSYEQYF
few | TRBJ2-7 | TRBD1 | TRBV5-1 | TGCGCCAGCAGCTGGGGGACAGGGGTCTACGAGCAGTACTTC | CASSWGTGVYEQYF
many | TRBJ1-1 | . | TRBV10-3 | TGTGCCATCAGTTTGGACAGTTACACTGAAGCTTTCTTT | CAISLDSYTEAFF
few | TRBJ2-1 | . | TRBV4-3 | TGCGCCAGCAGCCCTTTACTGGGGAGGTGGGGCAATGAGCAGTTCTTC | CASSPLLGRWGNEQFF
many | TRBJ2-3 | . | TRBV5-6 | TGTGCCAGCAGTTTACTGGGTTCAAGTATAACAGATACGCAGTATTTT | CASSLLGSSITDTQYF
. | TRBJ1-2 | . | TRBV15 | TGTGCCACCAGCAGAGATGGCTATGGCTACACCTTC | CATSRDGYGYTF
. | TRBJ2-1 | . | TRBV12-3/TRBV12-4 | TGTGCCAGCAGTTTATCAGGGGCCCCCTACAATGAGCAGTTCTTC | CASSLSGAPYNEQFF
many | TRBJ2-7 | TRBD2 | TRBV9 | TGTGCCAGCAGCCCGGGACTAGCGGGATATCAGTTCTACGAGCAGTACTTC | CASSPGLAGYQFYEQYF
. | TRBJ2-3 | . | TRBV10-1 | TGCGCCAGCAGTGAGTTCTCATACAGGGTAGAAGACACAGATACGCAGTATTTT | CASSEFSYRVEDTDTQYF